This T cell receptor beta chain stems from a study of beta chain features in type 1 diabetes. Study information: Patients looked much like healthy donors when it came to age, gender and cell yields. Study results and caveats: The study found fewer insertions and more deletions at VDJ junctions in type 1 diabetes patients. TCRB CDR3s from Type 1 diabetes patients were moderately but significantly shorter in all four CD4+ subsets. The naive, central memory and Treg TCRB repertoires showed an apparent similarity that was greater among patients than among healthy donors.

As regards this clone: Its target is unknown.

This CDR3 is built from 18 residues. V was clipped by 0 bases and J by 4 bases; unmatched bases: 13. What was sequenced were expressed TCRB transcripts, since all of the isolated RNA had been reverse transcribed. Here immunoSEQ multiplex PCR was the method, and the copy in TCRdb shows in-frame clones only, minus some. The sample lists some 100,000 clones, 30% to 40% occurring once. The V call is TRBV23-1, the J call TRBJ1-1, with 8 bases lining up with TRBD1. TRBV23-1 is an open reading frame whose function is uncertain. Source material: stem cell memory CD4+ T cells from blood. This receptor was taken from a woman between 18 and 30 years old in good health. The CDR3, as DNA: TGCGCCAGCAGTCAATCTGCGAAGAGTGAGGACAGGGCCACTGAAGCTTTCTTT. Residues: CASSQSAKSEDRATEAFF.